Listed below are T cell receptor beta chains from one sample, sequenced in a study of T-cell memory formation after mild COVID-19. TCRdb reanalysed the 5' RACE reads using MiXCR and keeps one entry per CDR3 protein. The sample carries some 450,000 distinct CDR3 sequences, about a sixth recorded once. The sample was PBMCs or a T cell subset sorted from them (not recorded which). These receptors originate from a man between 18 and 29 years old who had mild COVID-19 (a few samples of this study predate the infection). Cell type and time point are not known. CDR3s include the opening cysteine and the closing phenylalanine or tryptophan. The D gene is left open where the match is weak. Not every row has a clone size; where given, it reads once, few, many or a size class.

.	13	TRBV2	TRBJ2-5	.	TGTGCCAGCACCTCGGGACCACAAGAGACCCAGTACTTC	CASTSGPQETQYF
.	14	TRBV12-3/TRBV12-4	TRBJ2-5	.	TGTGCCAGCAGTTTTGACTGGCGCCAAGAGACCCAGTACTTC	CASSFDWRQETQYF
.	13	TRBV20-1	TRBJ2-1	few	TGCAGTACACAGGGAATAGAGATGAGTGAGCAGTTCTTC	CSTQGIEMSEQFF
.	13	TRBV25-1	TRBJ1-2	.	TGTGCCAGCAGTGATCCCCCAGGCTATGGCTACACCTTC	CASSDPPGYGYTF
.	12	TRBV24-1	TRBJ2-5	.	TGTGCCACCAGTGACGCAGGGGTGGACCAGTACTTC	CATSDAGVDQYF
.	12	TRBV6-1	TRBJ2-7	.	TGTGCCAGCAAGGGGTACTCCTACGAGCAGTACTTC	CASKGYSYEQYF
.	14	TRBV23-1	TRBJ2-7	few	TGCGCCAGCAGTGGGCAGGGGTCCTCCTACGAGCAGTACTTC	CASSGQGSSYEQYF
.	13	TRBV4-3	TRBJ2-1	many	TGCGCCAGCAGCCAAGAATCTGGCAATGAGCAGTTCTTC	CASSQESGNEQFF
TRBD2	15	TRBV7-6	TRBJ2-5	many	TGTGCCAGCAGTCTTTTTTCTAGCGGACAAGAGACCCAGTACTTC	CASSLFSSGQETQYF
.	11	TRBV7-7	TRBJ2-1	few	TGTGCTAGCAGCTCCGGGACGGGGAAGTTCTTC	CASSSGTGKFF
.	17	TRBV4-1	TRBJ2-5	.	TGCGCCAGCAGCCAAGTGTTGGCCCCGCTTCGGGGTGAGACCCAGTACTTC	CASSQVLAPLRGETQYF
.	15	TRBV20-1	TRBJ2-7	.	TGCAGTGCTGCCCTAGGGGCAATAAGCTCCTACGAGCAGTACTTC	CSAALGAISSYEQYF
.	15	TRBV9	TRBJ1-1	few	TGTGCCAGCAGCGTAGGAGGGACCCCGAACACTGAAGCTTTCTTT	CASSVGGTPNTEAFF
.	14	TRBV5-6	TRBJ2-5	few	TGTGCCAGCAGCTTGGGCGACAGAAAAGAGACCCAGTACTTC	CASSLGDRKETQYF
TRBD2	17	TRBV7-2	TRBJ2-3	few	TGTGCCAGCAGCCTTCGGGGTAGCGGGGGCTTCACAGATACGCAGTATTTT	CASSLRGSGGFTDTQYF
.	15	TRBV5-1	TRBJ2-4	many	TGCGCCAGCAGCCGTCACCCCCTAGCCAAAAACATTCAGTACTTC	CASSRHPLAKNIQYF
.	13	TRBV5-1	TRBJ1-1	.	TGCGCCAGCAGGCAGGGGCTCCGCACTGAAGCTTTCTTT	CASRQGLRTEAFF
.	13	TRBV7-2	TRBJ2-3	few	TGTGCCAGCAGCTTAGGCTACGGCGGTACGCAGTATTTT	CASSLGYGGTQYF
.	13	TRBV12-3/TRBV12-4	TRBJ1-4	.	TGTGCCAGCAGTTGGGGTCTGAATGAAAAACTGTTTTTT	CASSWGLNEKLFF
.	13	TRBV4-1	TRBJ2-5	.	TGCGCCAGCGGGAACAGGGAACAAGAGACCCAGTACTTC	CASGNREQETQYF
.	13	TRBV20-1	TRBJ1-2	few	TGCAGTGCTAGGACGACAGATAACTATGGCTACACCTTC	CSARTTDNYGYTF
.	14	TRBV10-3	TRBJ2-3	.	TGTGCCATCAGTCTTCCTAGTAGCACAGATACGCAGTATTTT	CAISLPSSTDTQYF
.	17	TRBV5-1	TRBJ2-6	.	TGCGCCAGCAGCTTGGTTGGACCTGACTCTGGGGCCAACGTCCTGACTTTC	CASSLVGPDSGANVLTF
.	14	TRBV4-3	TRBJ1-2	once	TGCGCCAGCAGCCATCAGGGAACCAACTATGGCTACACCTTC	CASSHQGTNYGYTF
TRBD2	15	TRBV12-3/TRBV12-4	TRBJ2-5	.	TGTGCCAGCAGTTCTCTAGCGGAGCTACAAGAGACCCAGTACTTC	CASSSLAELQETQYF
TRBD1	15	TRBV30	TRBJ2-2	many	TGTGCCTGGAGGAACTCGGGACAGGGCTCCGGGGAGCTGTTTTTT	CAWRNSGQGSGELFF
.	15	TRBV4-1	TRBJ2-2	few	TGCGCCAGCAGCCAAGAGTCGGGGCTGTGGGGGGAGCTGTTTTTT	CASSQESGLWGELFF
.	14	TRBV28	TRBJ2-1	few	TGTGCCAGTACCCCCTACCCTGCCTACAATGAGCAGTTCTTC	CASTPYPAYNEQFF
.	17	TRBV12-3/TRBV12-4	TRBJ1-5	.	TGTGCCAGCAGTCTAACCGGGACAAGGGGAAAGAATCAGCCCCAGCATTTT	CASSLTGTRGKNQPQHF
TRBD1	15	TRBV5-1	TRBJ2-7	many	TGCGCCAGCAGCGTACCGACAGGGGAGGAGTACGAGCAGTACTTC	CASSVPTGEEYEQYF
TRBD2	11	TRBV20-1	TRBJ2-3	many	TGCAGTGCGGATACGGGGGGGCCCCAGTATTTT	CSADTGGPQYF
TRBD2	16	TRBV10-3	TRBJ2-3	.	TGTGCCATCAGTCCGACTAGCGGGGTCCCTGCAGATACGCAGTATTTT	CAISPTSGVPADTQYF
TRBD2	15	TRBV27	TRBJ2-5	.	TGTGCCAGCAGTTATCTAGCGGGGCGACAAGAGACCCAGTACTTC	CASSYLAGRQETQYF
.	14	TRBV29-1	TRBJ1-4	few	TGCAGCGTTGAGTTCAGGGGCCTAAATGAAAAACTGTTTTTT	CSVEFRGLNEKLFF
.	14	TRBV27	TRBJ2-1	.	TGTGCCAGCAGTTTACAGGGTCGGTCCAATGAGCAGTTCTTC	CASSLQGRSNEQFF
.	12	TRBV12-3/TRBV12-4	TRBJ2-3	.	TGTGCCAGCAGTTTTTTTCAGGATACGCAGTATTTT	CASSFFQDTQYF
.	16	TRBV28	TRBJ1-5	few	TGTGCCGTCAGGATTAGGGGCTTCCAAAAAAATCAGCCCCAGCATTTT	CAVRIRGFQKNQPQHF
TRBD1	16	TRBV19	TRBJ1-1	.	TGTGCCAGTAGTATCTTGCAGGGGGCCATGAACACTGAAGCTTTCTTT	CASSILQGAMNTEAFF
TRBD1	15	TRBV15	TRBJ1-1	.	TGTGCCACCAGCAGAGGGACAGGACGGAACACTGAAGCTTTCTTT	CATSRGTGRNTEAFF
.	12	TRBV7-9	TRBJ1-1	.	TGTGCCAGCAGCTTTGTGGGCCCTGAAGCTTTCTTT	CASSFVGPEAFF
.	14	TRBV12-3/TRBV12-4	TRBJ1-1	.	TGTGCCAGCCGGGGCGGGGGAGGAGGCACTGAAGCTTTCTTT	CASRGGGGGTEAFF
.	17	TRBV7-9	TRBJ2-3	.	TGTGCCAGCAGCTCCAAGGGCGACATCTCTAGCACAGATACGCAGTATTTT	CASSSKGDISSTDTQYF
.	16	TRBV7-2	TRBJ2-3	.	TGTGCCAGCAGCTTACGTCGCGTGGGGGTCCCAGATACGCAGTATTTT	CASSLRRVGVPDTQYF
.	15	TRBV20-1	TRBJ2-1	.	TGCAGTGCTAAGAGACCCCGTGAGGTTTTTGATGAGCAGTTCTTC	CSAKRPREVFDEQFF
.	14	TRBV4-1	TRBJ2-3	few	TGCGCCAGCAGCCTTTGGGACGTCACAGATACGCAGTATTTT	CASSLWDVTDTQYF
.	14	TRBV6-2/TRBV6-3	TRBJ2-3	.	TGTGCCAGCAGCCACAGGGAAAGGGCAGATACGCAGTATTTT	CASSHRERADTQYF
TRBD1	15	TRBV6-5	TRBJ1-2	few	TGTGCCAGCAGCCATCGAGGGACAGGGGGCGGTGGCTACACCTTC	CASSHRGTGGGGYTF
.	13	TRBV6-5	TRBJ2-2	.	TGTGCCAGTGGGACGGTGAACACCGGGGAGCTGTTTTTT	CASGTVNTGELFF
TRBD2	16	TRBV27	TRBJ2-2	few	TGTGCCAGCAGTTTTGGTAGCGGGGGGGACACCGGGGAGCTGTTTTTT	CASSFGSGGDTGELFF
TRBD1	15	TRBV29-1	TRBJ1-1	.	TGCAGCGTTGTGGGACAGGGAGGGATGGGCGCTGAAGCTTTCTTT	CSVVGQGGMGAEAFF
TRBD1	16	TRBV4-3	TRBJ2-7	few	TGCGCCAGCAGCCAAACCCCGGACAGGGCGAAGTACGAGCAGTACTTC	CASSQTPDRAKYEQYF
TRBD2	18	TRBV7-6	TRBJ2-7	.	TGTGCCAGCAGCGGACTAGCGGGGGGGCTAGGAAACTCCTACGAGCATTACTTC	CASSGLAGGLGNSYEHYF
TRBD1	14	TRBV5-1	TRBJ1-2	few	TGCGCCAGCAGCAACGGACAGGGGAGATATGGCTACACCTTC	CASSNGQGRYGYTF